The 4 T cell receptor beta chains below were found in one sample sequenced in a study of blood T cell repertoires in COVID-19. Assay: immunoSEQ multiplex PCR; the TCRdb copy retains only in-frame clones and omits some. The sample includes some 300,000 clones, around 90% of them seen just once. Specimen: PBMCs or T cells enriched from blood (not recorded which). These receptors came from a woman aged 40 to 50 who had recovered from COVID-19.

This chain links TRBV5-1 with TRBJ1-4; possible D gene TRBD1, 5 bases. This CDR3 is built from 15 residues. V was clipped by 3 bases and J by 6 bases, with 15 bases between them. Germline V lookup: CDR1 SGHRS, CDR2 YFSETQ. CDR3 sequence: CASSSRGRADEKLFF. The CDR3 DNA reads TGCGCCAGCAGCTCCCGCGGCAGGGCGGATGAAAAACTGTTTTTT. Variable domain in full (rest from reference TRBV5-1 and TRBJ1-4): KAGVTQTPRYLIKTRGQQVTLSCSPISGHRSVSWYQQTPGQGLQFLFEYFSETQRNKGNFPGRFSGRQFSNSRSEMNVSTLELGDSALYLCASSSRGRADEKLFFGSGTQLSVL.

As concerns this clone: Other DNA sequences in the same sample also yield this CDR3. The V call is TRBV9, the J call TRBJ2-3; no definite D call. The germline CDR1 and CDR2 sequences are SGDLS and YYNGEE. The V gene lost 4 bases and the J gene lost 0 bases, with 3 bases spanning the gap. The CDR3 is 12 residues long. The CDR3 region is CASSLSTDTQYF. CDR3 nucleotides: TGTGCCAGCAGCCTAAGCACAGATACGCAGTATTTT.

The J gene is TRBJ1-2, the V gene TRBV7-6; perhaps TRBD1 as D (6 bases). The germline V and J ends were trimmed by 1 base and 2 bases, with 11 bases remaining between them. The germline V gene encodes CDR1 SGHVS and CDR2 FNYEAQ. The CDR3 covers 15 residues. In DNA form, the CDR3 reads TGTGCCAGCAGCTTAGGTCAGACAGGAAACTATGGCTACACCTTC. It is translated as CASSLGQTGNYGYTF.

The V and J genes are TRBV7-9 and TRBJ1-1; D gene unclear. Trimming took off 6 bases at V and 1 base at J, with 9 bases between the two ends. This CDR3 has 13 amino acids. CDR1 and CDR2 (germline): SEHNR, FQNEAQ (reference sequence). The CDR3 sequence is CASRFGGNTEAFF. The CDR3 nucleotides are TGTGCCAGCAGGTTCGGCGGGAACACTGAAGCTTTCTTT.